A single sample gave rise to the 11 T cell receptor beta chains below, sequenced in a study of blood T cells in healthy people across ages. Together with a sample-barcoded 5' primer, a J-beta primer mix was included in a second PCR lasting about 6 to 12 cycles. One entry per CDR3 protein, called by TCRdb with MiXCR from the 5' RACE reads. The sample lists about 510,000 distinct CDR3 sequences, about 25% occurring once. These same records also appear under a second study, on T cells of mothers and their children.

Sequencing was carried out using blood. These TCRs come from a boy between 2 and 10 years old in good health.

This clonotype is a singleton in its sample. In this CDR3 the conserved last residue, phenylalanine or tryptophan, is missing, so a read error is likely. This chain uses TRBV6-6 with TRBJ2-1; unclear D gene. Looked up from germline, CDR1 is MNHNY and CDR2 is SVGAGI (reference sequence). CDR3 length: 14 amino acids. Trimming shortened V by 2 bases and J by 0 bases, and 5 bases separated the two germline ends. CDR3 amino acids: CASSYGPSYNEQFL. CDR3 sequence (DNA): TGTGCCAGCAGTTACGGGCCCTCCTACAATGAGCAGTTCCTC.

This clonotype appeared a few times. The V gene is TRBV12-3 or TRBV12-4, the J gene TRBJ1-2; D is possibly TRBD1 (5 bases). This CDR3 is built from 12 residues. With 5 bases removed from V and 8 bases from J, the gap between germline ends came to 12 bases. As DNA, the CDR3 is TGTGCCAGCAGTGCACAGGAAGGGGGCTACACCTTC. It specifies CASSAQEGGYTF.

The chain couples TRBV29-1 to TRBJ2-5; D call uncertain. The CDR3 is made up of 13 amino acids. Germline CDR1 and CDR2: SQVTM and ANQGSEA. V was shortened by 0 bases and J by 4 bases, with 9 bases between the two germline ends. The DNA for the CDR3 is TGCAGCGTTGAAGACATACTATTAGAGACCCAGTACTTC. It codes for CSVEDILLETQYF.

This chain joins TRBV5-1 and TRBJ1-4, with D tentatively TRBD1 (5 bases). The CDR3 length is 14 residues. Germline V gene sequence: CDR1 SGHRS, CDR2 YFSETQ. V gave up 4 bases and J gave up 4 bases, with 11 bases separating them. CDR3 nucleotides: TGCGCCAGCAGCGTCGACAGTTTTAATGAAAAACTGTTTTTT. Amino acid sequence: CASSVDSFNEKLFF.

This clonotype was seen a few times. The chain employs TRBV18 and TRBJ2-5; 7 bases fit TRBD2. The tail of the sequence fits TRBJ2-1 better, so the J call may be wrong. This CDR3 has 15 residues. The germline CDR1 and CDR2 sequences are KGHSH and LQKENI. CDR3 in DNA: TGTGCCAGCTCACCGGTGGCTAGCGGTTACAATGAGCAGTTCTTC. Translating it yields CASSPVASGYNEQFF.

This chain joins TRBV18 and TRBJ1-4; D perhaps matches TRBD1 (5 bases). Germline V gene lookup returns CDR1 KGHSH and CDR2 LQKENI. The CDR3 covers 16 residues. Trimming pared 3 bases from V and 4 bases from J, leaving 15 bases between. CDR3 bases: TGTGCCAGCTCACCTGGAGGGGACCAGGGTAATGAAAAACTGTTTTTT. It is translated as CASSPGGDQGNEKLFF.

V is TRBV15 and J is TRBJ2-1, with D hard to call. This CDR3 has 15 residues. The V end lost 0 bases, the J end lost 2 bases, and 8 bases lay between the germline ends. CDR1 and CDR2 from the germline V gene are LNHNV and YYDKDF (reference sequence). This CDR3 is CATSRDTEPYNEQFF. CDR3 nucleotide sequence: TGTGCCACCAGCAGAGATACCGAGCCCTACAATGAGCAGTTCTTC.

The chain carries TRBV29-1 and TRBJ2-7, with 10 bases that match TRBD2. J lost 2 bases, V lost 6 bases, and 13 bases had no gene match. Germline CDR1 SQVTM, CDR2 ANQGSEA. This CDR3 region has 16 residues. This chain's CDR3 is CSVEKRDSGRTYEQYF. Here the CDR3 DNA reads TGCAGCGTAGAGAAACGTGATAGCGGGAGGACCTACGAGCAGTACTTC.

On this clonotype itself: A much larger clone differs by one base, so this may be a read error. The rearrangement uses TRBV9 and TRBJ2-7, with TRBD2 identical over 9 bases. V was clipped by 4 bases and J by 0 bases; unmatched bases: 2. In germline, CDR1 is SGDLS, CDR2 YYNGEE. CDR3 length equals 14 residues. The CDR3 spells CASSLAGTSYEQYF. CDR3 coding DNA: TGTGCCAGCAGCCTAGCGGGGACCTCCTACGAGCAGTACTTC.

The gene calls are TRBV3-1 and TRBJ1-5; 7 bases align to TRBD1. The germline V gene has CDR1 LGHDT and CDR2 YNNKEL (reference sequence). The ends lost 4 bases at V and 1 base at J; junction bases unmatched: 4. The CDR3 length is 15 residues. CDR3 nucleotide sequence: TGTGCCAGCAGCCGAGGGGGCAGAAGCAATCAGCCCCAGCATTTT. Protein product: CASSRGGRSNQPQHF.

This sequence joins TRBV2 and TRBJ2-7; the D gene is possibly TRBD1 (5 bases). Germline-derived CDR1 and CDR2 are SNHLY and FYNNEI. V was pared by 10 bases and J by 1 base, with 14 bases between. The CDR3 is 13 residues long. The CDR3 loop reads CATRAERSYEQYF. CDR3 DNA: TGTGCCACCAGGGCGGAACGATCCTACGAGCAGTACTTC.